This T cell receptor beta chain emerged from a study of identical twins. Findings of the study overall: There was an excess of low generation probability in the out-of-frame alpha sequences that twins shared. Cord blood's abundant beta clonotypes had fewer insertions, unlike memory repertoires.

This clonotype turned up a few times. The antigen remains undetermined. Each CDR3 protein is one row after TCRdb ran MiXCR on the 5' RACE reads. The table includes roughly 750,000 distinct CDR3 sequences, less than 25% detected once. This sample also appeared in a second study, on T cells expressing NK-cell markers. That paper notes: Also leading the CD3+CD56-NKG2C+ fraction in a handful of donors were these clonotypes. It is unclear if expanded NKG2C-expressing clones target HCMV antigens.

This clonotype was sampled from a woman younger than 30 in good health. The material sequenced was PBMCs.

Written as DNA, the CDR3 is TGTGCCAGCAGTGACTCGTTCAAGCGAGGTGGCAATGAGCAGTTCTTC. Translating gives CASSDSFKRGGNEQFF. The V gene is TRBV6-4, the J gene TRBJ2-1; no firm D call. The CDR3 runs to 16 residues. Germline loops: CDR1 MRHNA, CDR2 SNTAGT. V shed 0 bases and J shed 6 bases, with 15 bases lying between them.